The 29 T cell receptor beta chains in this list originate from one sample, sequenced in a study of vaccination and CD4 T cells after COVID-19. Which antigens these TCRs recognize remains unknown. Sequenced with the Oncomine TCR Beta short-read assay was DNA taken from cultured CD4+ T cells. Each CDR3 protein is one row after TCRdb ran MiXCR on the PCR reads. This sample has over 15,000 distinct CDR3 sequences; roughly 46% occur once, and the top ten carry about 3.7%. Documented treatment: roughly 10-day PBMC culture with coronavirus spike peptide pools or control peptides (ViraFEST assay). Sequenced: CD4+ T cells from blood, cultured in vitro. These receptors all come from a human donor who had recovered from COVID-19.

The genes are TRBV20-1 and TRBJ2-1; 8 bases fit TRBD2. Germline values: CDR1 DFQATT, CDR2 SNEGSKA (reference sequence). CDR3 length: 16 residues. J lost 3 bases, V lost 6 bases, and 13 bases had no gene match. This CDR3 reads CSATPRLAINYNEQFF. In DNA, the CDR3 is TGCAGTGCCACCCCCCGACTAGCGATAAACTACAATGAGCAGTTCTTC.

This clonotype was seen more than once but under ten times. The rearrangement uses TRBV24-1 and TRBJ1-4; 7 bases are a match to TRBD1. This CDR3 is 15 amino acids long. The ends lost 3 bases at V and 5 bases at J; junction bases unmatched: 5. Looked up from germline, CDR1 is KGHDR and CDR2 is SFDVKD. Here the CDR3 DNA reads TGTGCCACCAGTGATAAGACAGGGTCAAATGAAAAACTGTTTTTT. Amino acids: CATSDKTGSNEKLFF.

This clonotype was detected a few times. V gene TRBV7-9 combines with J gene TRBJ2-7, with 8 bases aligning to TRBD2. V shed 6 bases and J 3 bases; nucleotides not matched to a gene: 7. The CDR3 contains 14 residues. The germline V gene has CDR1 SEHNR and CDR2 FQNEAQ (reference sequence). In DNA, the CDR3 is TGTGCCAGCAGACCAAGCGGGAGTGGCTACGAGCAGTACTTC. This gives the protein CASRPSGSGYEQYF.

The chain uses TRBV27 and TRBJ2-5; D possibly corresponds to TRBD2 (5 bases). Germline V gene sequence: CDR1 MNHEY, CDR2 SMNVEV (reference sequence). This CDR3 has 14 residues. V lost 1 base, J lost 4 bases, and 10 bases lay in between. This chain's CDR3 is CASSLLAQRETQYF. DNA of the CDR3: TGTGCCAGCAGTTTATTAGCGCAGCGAGAGACCCAGTACTTC.

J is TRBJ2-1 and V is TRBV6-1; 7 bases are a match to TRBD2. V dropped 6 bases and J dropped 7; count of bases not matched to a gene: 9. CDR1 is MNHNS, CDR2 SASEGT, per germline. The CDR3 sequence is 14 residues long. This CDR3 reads CASSWGGARNEQFF. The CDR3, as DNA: TGTGCCAGCAGCTGGGGGGGAGCAAGGAATGAGCAGTTCTTC.

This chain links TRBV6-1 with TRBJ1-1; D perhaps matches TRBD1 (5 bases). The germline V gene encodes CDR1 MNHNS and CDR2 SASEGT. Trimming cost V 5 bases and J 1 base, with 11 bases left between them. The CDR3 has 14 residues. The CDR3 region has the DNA TGTGCCAGCAGTCGAACCCAGGGGAACACTGAAGCTTTCTTT. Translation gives CASSRTQGNTEAFF.

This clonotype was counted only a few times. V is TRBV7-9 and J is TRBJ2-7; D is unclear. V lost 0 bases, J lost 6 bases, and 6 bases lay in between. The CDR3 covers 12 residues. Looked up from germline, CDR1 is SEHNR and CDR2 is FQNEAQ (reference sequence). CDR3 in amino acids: CASSLAVPEQYF. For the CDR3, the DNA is TGTGCCAGCAGCTTAGCGGTCCCCGAGCAGTACTTC.

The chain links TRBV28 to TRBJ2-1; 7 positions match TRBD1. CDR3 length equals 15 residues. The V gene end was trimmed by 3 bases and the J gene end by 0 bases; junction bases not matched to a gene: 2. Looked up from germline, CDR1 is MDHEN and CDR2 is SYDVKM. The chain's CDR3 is CASSLTGHSYNEQFF. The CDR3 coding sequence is TGTGCCAGCAGTTTGACAGGGCACTCCTACAATGAGCAGTTCTTC.

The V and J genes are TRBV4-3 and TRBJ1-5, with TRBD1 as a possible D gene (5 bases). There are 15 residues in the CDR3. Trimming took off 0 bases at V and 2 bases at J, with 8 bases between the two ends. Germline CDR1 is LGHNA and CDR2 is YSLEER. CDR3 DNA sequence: TGCGCCAGCAGCCAAGAGCGGGGGGGCAATCAGCCCCAGCATTTT. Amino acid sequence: CASSQERGGNQPQHF.

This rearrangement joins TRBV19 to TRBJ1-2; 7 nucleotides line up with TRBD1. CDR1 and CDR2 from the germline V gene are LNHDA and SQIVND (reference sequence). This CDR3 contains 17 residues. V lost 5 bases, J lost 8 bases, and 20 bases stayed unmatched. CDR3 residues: CASSGSGTELSSGGYTF. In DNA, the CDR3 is TGTGCCAGTAGTGGGTCCGGGACAGAATTATCCTCCGGGGGCTACACCTTC. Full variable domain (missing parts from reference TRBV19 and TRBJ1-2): DGGITQSPKYLFRKEGQNVTLSCEQNLNHDAMYWYRQDPGQGLRLIYYSQIVNDFQKGDIAEGYSVSREKKESFPLTVTSAQKNPTAFYLCASSGSGTELSSGGYTFGSGTRLTVV.

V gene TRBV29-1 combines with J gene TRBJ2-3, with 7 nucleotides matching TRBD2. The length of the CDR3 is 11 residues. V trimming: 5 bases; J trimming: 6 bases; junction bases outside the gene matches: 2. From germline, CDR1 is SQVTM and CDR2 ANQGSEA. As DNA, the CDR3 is TGCAGCGTTCGGGGGGTTGATACGCAGTATTTT. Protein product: CSVRGVDTQYF.

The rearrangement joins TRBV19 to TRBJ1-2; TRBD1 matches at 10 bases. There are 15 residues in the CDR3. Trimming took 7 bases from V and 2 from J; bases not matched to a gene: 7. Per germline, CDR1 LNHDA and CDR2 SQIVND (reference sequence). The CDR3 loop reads CASTVVGQGNYGYTF. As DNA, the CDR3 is TGTGCCAGTACCGTGGTGGGACAGGGGAACTATGGCTACACCTTC.

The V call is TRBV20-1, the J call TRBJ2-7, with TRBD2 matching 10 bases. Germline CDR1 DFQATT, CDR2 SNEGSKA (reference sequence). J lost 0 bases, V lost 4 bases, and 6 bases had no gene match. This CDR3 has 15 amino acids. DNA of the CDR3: TGCAGTGCTACCGGGACTAGCGATCCCTCCTACGAGCAGTACTTC. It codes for CSATGTSDPSYEQYF.

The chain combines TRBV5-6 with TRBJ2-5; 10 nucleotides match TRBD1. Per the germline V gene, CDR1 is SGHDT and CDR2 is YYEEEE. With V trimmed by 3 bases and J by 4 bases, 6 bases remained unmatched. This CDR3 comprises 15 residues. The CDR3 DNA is TGTGCCAGCAGCTGGACAGGGGGTGTAGTAGAGACCCAGTACTTC. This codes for CASSWTGGVVETQYF.

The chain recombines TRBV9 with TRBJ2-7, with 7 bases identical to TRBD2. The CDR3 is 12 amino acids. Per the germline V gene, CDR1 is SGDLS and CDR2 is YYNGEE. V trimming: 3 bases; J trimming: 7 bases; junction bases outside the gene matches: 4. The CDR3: CASSGGGGEQYF. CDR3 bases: TGTGCCAGCAGCGGCGGGGGAGGGGAGCAGTACTTC.

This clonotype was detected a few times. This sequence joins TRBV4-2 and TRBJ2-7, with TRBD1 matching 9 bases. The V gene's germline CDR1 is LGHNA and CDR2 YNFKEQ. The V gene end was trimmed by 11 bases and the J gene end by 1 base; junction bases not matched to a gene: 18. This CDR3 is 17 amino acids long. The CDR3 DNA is TGTGCCGCGGGTCCAGAACAGGGGGCGACTAGTTCCTACGAGCAGTACTTC. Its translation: CAAGPEQGATSSYEQYF.

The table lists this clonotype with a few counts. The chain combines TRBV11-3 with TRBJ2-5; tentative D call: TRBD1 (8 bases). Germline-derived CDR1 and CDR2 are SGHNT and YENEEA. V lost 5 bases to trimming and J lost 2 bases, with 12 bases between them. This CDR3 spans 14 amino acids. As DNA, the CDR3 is TGTGCCAGCAGCGAACAGGGGGGGCAAGAGACCCAGTACTTC. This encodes CASSEQGGQETQYF.

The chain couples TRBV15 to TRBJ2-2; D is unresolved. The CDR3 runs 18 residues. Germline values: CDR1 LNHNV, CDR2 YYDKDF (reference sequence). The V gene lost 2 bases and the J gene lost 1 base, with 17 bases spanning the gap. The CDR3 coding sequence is TGTGCCACCAGCAGAAAAATATCCGGCGAGATGAACACCGGGGAGCTGTTTTTT. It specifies CATSRKISGEMNTGELFF.

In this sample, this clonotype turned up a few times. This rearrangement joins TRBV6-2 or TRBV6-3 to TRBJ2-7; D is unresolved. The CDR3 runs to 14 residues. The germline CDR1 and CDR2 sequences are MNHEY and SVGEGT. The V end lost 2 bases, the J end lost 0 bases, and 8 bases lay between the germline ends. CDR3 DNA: TGTGCCAGCAGTTACCGTGCCACCTCCTACGAGCAGTACTTC. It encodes CASSYRATSYEQYF.

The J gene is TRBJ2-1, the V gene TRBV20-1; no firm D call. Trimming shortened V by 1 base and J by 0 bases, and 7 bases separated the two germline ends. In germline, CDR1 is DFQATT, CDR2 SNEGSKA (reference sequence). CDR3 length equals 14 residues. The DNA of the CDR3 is TGCAGTGCTAGAGCTTCAAGCTCCTACAATGAGCAGTTCTTC. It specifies CSARASSSYNEQFF.

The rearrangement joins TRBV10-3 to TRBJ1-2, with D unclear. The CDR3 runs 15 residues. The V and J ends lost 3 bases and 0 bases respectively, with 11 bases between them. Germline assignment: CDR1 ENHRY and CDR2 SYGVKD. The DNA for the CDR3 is TGTGCCATCAGTGAAGGACGGAGCACTAACTATGGCTACACCTTC. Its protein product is CAISEGRSTNYGYTF.

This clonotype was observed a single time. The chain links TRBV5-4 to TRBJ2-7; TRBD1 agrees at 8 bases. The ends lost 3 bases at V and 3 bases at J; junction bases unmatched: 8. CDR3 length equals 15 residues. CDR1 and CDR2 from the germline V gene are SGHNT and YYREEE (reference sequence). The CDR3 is CASSSLFTGGYEQYF. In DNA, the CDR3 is TGTGCCAGCAGCTCTCTTTTTACAGGGGGCTACGAGCAGTACTTC.

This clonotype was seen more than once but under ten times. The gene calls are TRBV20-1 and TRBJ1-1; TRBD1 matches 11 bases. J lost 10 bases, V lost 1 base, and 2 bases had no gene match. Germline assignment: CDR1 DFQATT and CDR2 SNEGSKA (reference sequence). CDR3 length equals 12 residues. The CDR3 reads CSARAGTGGAFF. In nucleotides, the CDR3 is TGCAGTGCTAGAGCCGGGACAGGGGGAGCTTTCTTT.

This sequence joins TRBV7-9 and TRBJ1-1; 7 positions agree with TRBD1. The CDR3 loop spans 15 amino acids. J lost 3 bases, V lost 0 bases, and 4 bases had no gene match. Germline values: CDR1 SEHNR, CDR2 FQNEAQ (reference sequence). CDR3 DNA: TGTGCCAGCAGCTTAGCAGGCAGGGGGGACACTGAAGCTTTCTTT. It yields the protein CASSLAGRGDTEAFF.

The CDR3: CASSSRGDTRTDTQYF. CDR3 nucleotides: TGTGCCAGCAGCTCAAGGGGGGACACCCGCACAGATACGCAGTATTTT. The V and J genes are TRBV7-3 and TRBJ2-3; perhaps D is TRBD1 or TRBD2 (6 bases each). CDR1 is SGHTA, CDR2 FQGTGA, per germline. This CDR3 spans 16 amino acids. V lost 4 bases, J lost 1 base, and 15 bases lay in between.

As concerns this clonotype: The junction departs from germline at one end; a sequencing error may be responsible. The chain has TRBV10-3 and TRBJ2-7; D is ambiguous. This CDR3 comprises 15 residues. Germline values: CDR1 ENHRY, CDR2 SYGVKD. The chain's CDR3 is CATAPERVTSYGQYF. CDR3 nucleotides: TGTGCCACCGCTCCCGAGCGCGTAACATCCTACGGGCAGTACTTC.

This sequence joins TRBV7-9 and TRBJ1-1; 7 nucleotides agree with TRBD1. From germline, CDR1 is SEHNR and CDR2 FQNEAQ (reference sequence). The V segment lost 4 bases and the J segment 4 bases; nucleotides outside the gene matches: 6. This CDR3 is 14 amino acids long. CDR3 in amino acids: CASSSDRWSTEAFF. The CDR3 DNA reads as TGTGCCAGCAGCTCGGACAGGTGGAGCACTGAAGCTTTCTTT.

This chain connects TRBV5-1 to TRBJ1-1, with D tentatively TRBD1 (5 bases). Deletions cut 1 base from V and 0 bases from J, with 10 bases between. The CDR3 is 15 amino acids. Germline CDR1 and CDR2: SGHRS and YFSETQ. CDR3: CASSLLAGLNTEAFF. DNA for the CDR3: TGCGCCAGCAGCTTGTTGGCAGGGTTGAACACTGAAGCTTTCTTT. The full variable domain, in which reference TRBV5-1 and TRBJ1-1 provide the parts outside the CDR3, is KAGVTQTPRYLIKTRGQQVTLSCSPISGHRSVSWYQQTPGQGLQFLFEYFSETQRNKGNFPGRFSGRQFSNSRSEMNVSTLELGDSALYLCASSLLAGLNTEAFFGQGTRLTVV.

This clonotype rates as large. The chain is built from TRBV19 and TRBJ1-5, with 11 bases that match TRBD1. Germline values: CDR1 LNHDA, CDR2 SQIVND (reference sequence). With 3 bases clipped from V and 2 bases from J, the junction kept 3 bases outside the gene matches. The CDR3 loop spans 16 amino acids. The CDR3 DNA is TGTGCCAGTAGTATCCGGGACAGGGGGGGCAATCAGCCCCAGCATTTT. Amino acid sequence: CASSIRDRGGNQPQHF.